A selection of T cell receptor beta chains follows, all from one sample in a study of T cells in Graves' hyperthyroidism and ophthalmopathy. Via MiXCR, TCRdb re-called the multiplex PCR reads, giving one row per CDR3 protein. The repertoire consists of a few hundred thousand distinct CDR3 sequences, with 12% to 15% occurring once and the leading ten covering about 5%. Input material: blood. Receptors were obtained from a young woman with Graves' hyperthyroidism. The CDR3 runs from the conserved cysteine through the conserved F or W. Fields, in order: clone size, V gene, D gene, J gene, CDR3 DNA, CDR3 protein. The D gene is left open where the match is weak. Only some rows state a clone size, as once, few, many or a class for expanded clones.

many	TRBV29-1	TRBD1	TRBJ2-5	TGCAGCGTTGATGGCCAGGGGGTTTTAGAGACCCAGTACTTC	CSVDGQGVLETQYF
.	TRBV3-1	.	TRBJ2-1	TGTGCCGGCAGCTTCAACAATGAGCAGTTCTTC	CAGSFNNEQFF
many	TRBV12-3/TRBV12-4	TRBD1	TRBJ1-6	TGTGCCAGCAGTTATACAGGGGTGAATTCACCCCTCCACTTT	CASSYTGVNSPLHF
.	TRBV20-1	TRBD1	TRBJ1-1	TGCAGTGCTAGACAGGGGGCGGGTTCAGGAGCTTTCTTT	CSARQGAGSGAFF
few	TRBV9	.	TRBJ2-4	TGTGCCAGCAGCGTAGGCGGGGTAGGCATTCAGTACTTC	CASSVGGVGIQYF
.	TRBV7-9	.	TRBJ2-3	TGTGCCAGCGGGACTCCATACACAGATACGCAGTATTTT	CASGTPYTDTQYF
many	TRBV20-1	.	TRBJ2-7	TGCAGTGCTAAAGGGGGGAGGGCCTACGAGCAGTACTTC	CSAKGGRAYEQYF
.	TRBV2	TRBD1	TRBJ2-7	TGTGCCAGCAGTGAAGGGGGACAGGGAATCTACGAGCAGTACTTC	CASSEGGQGIYEQYF
many	TRBV30	TRBD2	TRBJ2-3	TGTGCCTGGAGTGGACGGGAGGGCCGGACGCAGTATTTT	CAWSGREGRTQYF
few	TRBV19	TRBD2	TRBJ2-1	TGTGCCAGTAGTATCTACAGCGGGGGTAGCTCCTACAATGAGCAGTTCTTC	CASSIYSGGSSYNEQFF
many	TRBV11-2	.	TRBJ2-5	TGTGCCAGCAGCTTCTGGGGGCAGGGGAATCAGGAGACCCAGTACTTC	CASSFWGQGNQETQYF
many	TRBV28	TRBD2	TRBJ2-1	TGTGCCAGCAGCCCCCTGTCCGGGACTAGCCGGGACAATGAGCAGTTCTTC	CASSPLSGTSRDNEQFF
many	TRBV5-1	TRBD2	TRBJ2-5	TGCGCCAGCAGCTTAGACGGGAGGTCGGGGGAGACCCAGTACTTC	CASSLDGRSGETQYF
.	TRBV6-1	.	TRBJ2-1	TGTGCCAGCAGTGTGGGACCGGACAGACCCCCTAACAATGAGCAGTTCTTC	CASSVGPDRPPNNEQFF
many	TRBV6-1	TRBD1	TRBJ2-7	TGTGCTGCAACAGGGGACCGAGCGTACGAGCAGTACTTC	CAATGDRAYEQYF
many	TRBV28	.	TRBJ2-5	TGTGCCAGCAGAACCTCCCAGGGACGAGAGACCCAGTACTTC	CASRTSQGRETQYF
.	TRBV7-6	.	TRBJ1-4	TGTGCCAGCAGCTTAGGAGCGACAGCAACTAATGAAAAACTGTTTTTT	CASSLGATATNEKLFF
many	TRBV13	TRBD2	TRBJ2-1	TGTGCCAGCGGGCTTGGGGCGGGAGGTATAGGGAAGGATGAGCAGTTCTTC	CASGLGAGGIGKDEQFF
few	TRBV19	TRBD2	TRBJ2-2	TGTGCCAGTCACACTGGGGGAGGGATGGGCGCCGGGGAGCTGTTTTTT	CASHTGGGMGAGELFF